These 27 T cell receptor beta chains share one sample of origin, sequenced in a study of high-grade serous ovarian cancer treatment subgroups. Tumor samples were obtained before definitive surgery or chemotherapy. TCRdb's copy holds only in-frame clones and misses some; the assay was immunoSEQ multiplex PCR. This sample yields 18,000 or so clones, of which roughly 80% are seen a single time; approximately 6% belongs to the top ten. The source material was tumor tissue. These receptors all stem from a human donor with high-grade serous ovarian cancer.

In its sample, this clone was seen a few times. V gene TRBV2 combines with J gene TRBJ1-3, with TRBD1 as a possible D gene (5 bases). CDR1 and CDR2 (germline): SNHLY, FYNNEI. CDR3 length: 14 amino acids. V lost 6 bases and J lost 3, with 12 bases in between. The CDR3 DNA is TGTGCCAGCAGGATGACAGCTCATGGAAACACCATATATTTT. It encodes CASRMTAHGNTIYF.

This clone is labeled as medium-sized. This sequence joins TRBV14 and TRBJ1-1; no clear D gene. This CDR3 is 15 amino acids long. Germline V gene data show CDR1 as SGHDN and CDR2 as FVKESK. The V and J ends lost 3 bases and 6 bases respectively, with 17 bases between them. CDR3 sequence reads: CASSQTTGPRAEAFF. The CDR3 nucleotides read TGTGCCAGCAGCCAGACTACCGGGCCGAGGGCTGAAGCTTTCTTT.

The V gene is TRBV4-2, the J gene TRBJ1-3, with D perhaps TRBD1 (5 bases). The CDR3 totals 16 residues. CDR1 LGHNA and CDR2 YNFKEQ come from the germline V gene. Trimming removed 3 bases from V and 4 bases from J, with 16 bases in between. The CDR3 here is CASSQGEGLTGNTIYF. CDR3 DNA: TGTGCCAGCAGCCAGGGGGAGGGGTTAACGGGAAACACCATATATTTT.

The J gene is TRBJ2-2, the V gene TRBV28, with TRBD1 matching over 8 bases. Germline V gene lookup returns CDR1 MDHEN and CDR2 SYDVKM. The CDR3 covers 11 residues. The J segment lost 14 bases and the V segment lost 6 bases, leaving 5 bases of the junction unmatched. The CDR3 is CASRDTGGLFF. CDR3 DNA sequence: TGTGCCAGCAGGGATACAGGGGGACTGTTTTTT.

This chain joins TRBV5-1 and TRBJ2-1, with 12 bases aligning to TRBD2. The CDR3 sequence is 15 residues long. V dropped 5 bases and J dropped 7; count of bases not matched to a gene: 7. Germline CDR1 is SGHRS and CDR2 is YFSETQ. The CDR3: CASRLGGLAGNEQFF. CDR3 in DNA: TGCGCCAGCAGACTAGGGGGACTAGCGGGTAATGAGCAGTTCTTC.

The chain combines TRBV19 with TRBJ1-1, with D tentatively TRBD1 (5 bases). This CDR3 is 17 amino acids long. Trimming stripped 4 bases from V and 0 bases from J, with 18 bases between. Per germline, CDR1 LNHDA and CDR2 SQIVND (reference sequence). CDR3 DNA sequence: TGTGCCAGTAGTACCCAGGGTTGGGGGAGCCTGAACACTGAAGCTTTCTTT. Amino acids: CASSTQGWGSLNTEAFF.

The V call is TRBV19, the J call TRBJ1-5; D uncertain. Germline V gives CDR1 LNHDA, CDR2 SQIVND (reference sequence). Trimming took off 0 bases at V and 3 bases at J, with 6 bases between the two ends. The CDR3 contains 14 residues. CDR3 protein: CASSIESVNQPQHF. CDR3 nucleotide sequence: TGTGCCAGTAGTATAGAGTCAGTCAATCAGCCCCAGCATTTT.

The rearrangement uses TRBV28 and TRBJ1-3, with D uncertain. The germline V and J ends were trimmed by 3 bases and 2 bases, with 11 bases remaining between them. Germline V gives CDR1 MDHEN, CDR2 SYDVKM. The CDR3 extends over 15 amino acids. CDR3 protein: CASSFTGSTGNTIYF. The CDR3 coding sequence is TGTGCCAGCAGTTTCACCGGGTCGACTGGAAACACCATATATTTT.

The chain carries TRBV27 and TRBJ1-1; 8 bases are shared with TRBD1. The junction had 14 bases not matched to a gene; V was cut back by 2 bases and J by 12 bases. CDR1 is MNHEY and CDR2 is SMNVEV in the germline V gene (reference sequence). The CDR3 consists of 15 residues. CDR3 nucleotide sequence: TGTGCCAGCAGTTTAATGACAGGGGTAGGGGAAAAGTCTTTCTTT. Translated: CASSLMTGVGEKSFF.

This clone was detected only once. The CDR3 loop is CASSQDRPGDYEQYF. The CDR3 DNA reads as TGCGCCAGCAGCCAAGATCGCCCAGGAGACTACGAGCAGTACTTC. V usage is TRBV4-3 and J usage is TRBJ2-7; D ambiguous. Trimming pared 0 bases from V and 3 bases from J, leaving 12 bases between. This CDR3 contains 15 residues. Germline V lookup: CDR1 LGHNA, CDR2 YSLEER.

V gene TRBV29-1 combines with J gene TRBJ1-2, with D perhaps TRBD1 (6 bases). CDR1 SQVTM and CDR2 ANQGSEA come from the germline V gene. The CDR3 covers 14 residues. V shed 0 bases and J shed 4 bases, with 12 bases lying between them. The CDR3: CSVEDRGGGYGYTF. Written as DNA, the CDR3 is TGCAGCGTTGAAGATAGGGGGGGTGGCTATGGCTACACCTTC.

The V and J genes are TRBV6-5 and TRBJ1-1; D uncertain. V lost 8 bases and J 7 bases, leaving 8 bases between the germline ends. Germline V lookup: CDR1 MNHEY, CDR2 SVGAGI. The CDR3 is 10 residues long. Here the CDR3 reads CASGWLEAFF. The CDR3 bases are TGTGCCAGCGGTTGGCTTGAAGCTTTCTTT.

The chain couples TRBV25-1 to TRBJ2-5; D call uncertain. The J call may be faulty, since TRBJ2-7 better matches the DNA end. From germline, CDR1 is MGHDK and CDR2 SYGVNS. CDR3 length: 13 amino acids. As DNA, the CDR3 is TGTGCCAGCAGTGGCGCCAGCTCCTACGAGCAGTACTTC. Residues: CASSGASSYEQYF.

This clone has only one observation. A junction end diverges from the germline sequence, so it may reflect a read error. V and J are TRBV27 and TRBJ2-7, with 8 bases that match TRBD1. This CDR3 spans 14 amino acids. Per the germline V gene, CDR1 is MNHEY and CDR2 is SMNVEV (reference sequence). The CDR3 DNA is TGTGCCAGCAGTCTATCCGGGACAGGCTACGAGCAGTACTTC. Its translation: CASSLSGTGYEQYF.

The CDR3 loop reads CAWSVRSEAFF. The CDR3, as DNA: TGTGCCTGGAGTGTACGGAGTGAAGCTTTCTTT. This chain uses TRBV30 with TRBJ1-1, with D unclear. From germline, CDR1 is GTSNPN and CDR2 SVGIG (reference sequence). The germline V and J ends were trimmed by 0 bases and 7 bases, with 6 bases remaining between them. This CDR3 is built from 11 residues.

The V gene is TRBV6-1, the J gene TRBJ2-6; D ambiguous. V lost 2 bases, J lost 0 bases, and 5 bases lay in between. Germline V gene lookup returns CDR1 MNHNS and CDR2 SASEGT. The CDR3 consists of 15 residues. CDR3 protein: CASSELSSGANVLTF. As DNA, the CDR3 is TGTGCCAGCAGTGAATTGAGCTCTGGGGCCAACGTCCTGACTTTC.

This chain uses TRBV10-1 with TRBJ2-1, with 9 bases lining up with TRBD1. CDR1 and CDR2 from the germline V gene are WNHNN and SYGVQD (reference sequence). V lost 7 bases and J lost 0; bases outside the gene matches: 10. This CDR3 spans 17 amino acids. The CDR3 DNA reads TGCGCCAGCATGAAAGGGACAGGGTACCGCTCCTACAATGAGCAGTTCTTC. Encoded protein: CASMKGTGYRSYNEQFF.

V gene TRBV5-6 combines with J gene TRBJ1-2; 7 nucleotides agree with TRBD1. The CDR3 consists of 15 residues. The germline CDR1 and CDR2 sequences are SGHDT and YYEEEE. V lost 2 bases to trimming and J lost 4 bases; unmatched junction nucleotides: 8. The CDR3 nucleotides are TGTGCCAGCAGCTTAAGGGGACAGCAAGGCTATGGCTACACCTTC. Encoded protein: CASSLRGQQGYGYTF.

With regard to this clone: Germline is not matched at one junction end, which may reflect a read error. CDR3: CASSLDSYNEQFF. In nucleotides, the CDR3 is TGTGCCAGTAGTCTAGACAGCTACAATGAGCAGTTCTTC. The rearrangement joins TRBV19 to TRBJ2-1; TRBD1 might be the D (5 bases). The CDR3 has 13 amino acids. CDR1 is LNHDA, CDR2 SQIVND, per germline (reference sequence). The full variable domain, completed using reference TRBV19 and TRBJ2-1, is DGGITQSPKYLFRKEGQNVTLSCEQNLNHDAMYWYRQDPGQGLRLIYYSQIVNDFQKGDIAEGYSVSREKKESFPLTVTSAQKNPTAFYLCASSLDSYNEQFFGPGTRLTVL.

The chain links TRBV16 to TRBJ1-1; D not resolved. The CDR3 spans 16 residues. The V end lost 0 bases, the J end lost 1 base, and 12 bases lay between the germline ends. CDR1 KGHSY and CDR2 FQNENV come from the germline V gene. The CDR3 loop is CASSQSLPSGNTEAFF. DNA for the CDR3: TGTGCCAGCAGCCAATCCCTCCCTTCGGGGAACACTGAAGCTTTCTTT.

The chain recombines TRBV27 with TRBJ2-7, with 8 bases fitting TRBD1. The germline V gene encodes CDR1 MNHEY and CDR2 SMNVEV (reference sequence). The CDR3 runs 14 residues. The V and J ends lost 6 bases and 2 bases, in that order; junction bases with no gene match: 6. The CDR3 DNA reads as TGTGCCAGCAGGCGGACAGGGATGACCTACGAGCAGTACTTC. Its protein is CASRRTGMTYEQYF.

The chain uses TRBV5-6 and TRBJ1-5; D remains ambiguous. Germline V CDR1 and CDR2: SGHDT, YYEEEE. Trimming removed 0 bases from V and 0 bases from J, with 7 bases in between. The CDR3 runs 15 residues. CDR3 amino acids: CASSLAGYSNQPQHF. CDR3 DNA sequence: TGTGCCAGCAGCTTGGCGGGATATAGCAATCAGCCCCAGCATTTT.

The chain's CDR3 is CASSFGPNQPQHF. CDR3 nucleotides: TGTGCCAGCAGCTTTGGACCTAATCAGCCCCAGCATTTT. V usage is TRBV4-2 and J usage is TRBJ1-5; D remains ambiguous. The CDR3 contains 13 residues. The germline V gene has CDR1 LGHNA and CDR2 YNFKEQ. The ends were cut back, 5 bases at V and 4 bases at J, with 9 bases in the middle.

The chain recombines TRBV28 with TRBJ2-7, with D maybe TRBD2 (6 bases). CDR1 and CDR2 from the germline V gene are MDHEN and SYDVKM. The CDR3 consists of 13 residues. The ends were cut back, 7 bases at V and 2 bases at J, with 12 bases in the middle. This chain's CDR3 is CASTGDSTYEQYF. In DNA form, the CDR3 reads TGTGCCAGCACCGGGGACTCAACCTACGAGCAGTACTTC. The full variable domain, with the rest looked up from reference TRBV28 and TRBJ2-7, is DVKVTQSSRYLVKRTGEKVFLECVQDMDHENMFWYRQDPGLGLRLIYFSYDVKMKEKGDIPEGYSVSREKKERFSLILESASTNQTSMYLCASTGDSTYEQYFGPGTRLTVT.

V is TRBV15 and J is TRBJ1-3; D unresolved. CDR3 size: 15 residues. CDR1 and CDR2 from the germline V gene are LNHNV and YYDKDF (reference sequence). The V end was cut by 6 bases, the J end by 0 bases, with 12 bases between. The DNA of the CDR3 is TGTGCCACCAGTTCGGGCGGTTCCTCTGGAAACACCATATATTTT. The encoded protein is CATSSGGSSGNTIYF. The whole variable domain, remainder taken from reference TRBV15 and TRBJ1-3, is DAMVIQNPRYQVTQFGKPVTLSCSQTLNHNVMYWYQQKSSQAPKLLFHYYDKDFNNEADTPDNFQSRRPNTSFCFLDIRSPGLGDTAMYLCATSSGGSSGNTIYFGEGSWLTVV.

The V call is TRBV28, the J call TRBJ2-3; unclear D gene. The CDR3 spans 13 residues. CDR1 is MDHEN, CDR2 SYDVKM, per germline. V gave up 2 bases and J gave up 2 bases, with 5 bases separating them. CDR3 coding DNA: TGTGCCAGCAGTTTAATACCCACAGATACGCAGTATTTT. Its protein is CASSLIPTDTQYF.

The rearrangement uses TRBV6-6 and TRBJ1-1; weak D call: TRBD1 (5 bases). The length of the CDR3 is 13 residues. Between the trimmed V and J ends, which lost 0 bases and 4 bases, there was a span of 6 bases. Germline CDR1 reads MNHNY; CDR2 reads SVGAGI (reference sequence). The CDR3 sequence is CASSYSGGTEAFF. The CDR3 DNA reads as TGTGCCAGCAGTTACTCCGGGGGCACTGAAGCTTTCTTT.